What follows are 10 T cell receptor beta chains derived from one specimen sequenced in a study of human T cells and chemical hapten exposure. Time point described: patch test 1, 2 weeks after DPC sensitization. Treatment described: therapeutic diphenylcyclopropenone sensitization with weekly scalp DPC. TCRdb ran MiXCR on the RACE reads and lists one entry per CDR3 protein. The sample consists of roughly 180,000 distinct CDR3 sequences, around 20% of them appearing once. The source material was whole blood, sampled in connection with sensitization to the hapten diphenylcyclopropenone (DPC). These receptors all come from a woman in her forties or fifties with alopecia areata. Some clones in this sample may be carry-over from other donors' samples.

The chain carries TRBV7-3 and TRBJ2-1, with 9 bases matching TRBD2. Germline V gene data show CDR1 as SGHTA and CDR2 as FQGTGA. The CDR3 contains 16 residues. The V and J ends lost 0 bases and 9 bases, in that order; junction bases with no gene match: 9. In DNA form, the CDR3 reads TGTGCCAGCAGCTTAACTAGCGGGAGTCGTGCGGCTGAGCAGTTCTTC. Amino acid sequence: CASSLTSGSRAAEQFF.

DNA for the CDR3: TGTGCCAGCAGCTTCTCCCGGGACTCCAATGAGCAGTTCTTC. Residues: CASSFSRDSNEQFF. The chain joins TRBV11-2 to TRBJ2-1; a weak D match, TRBD2 (6 bases). This CDR3 comprises 14 residues. Germline assignment: CDR1 SGHAT and CDR2 FQNNGV. The V gene lost 3 bases and the J gene lost 6 bases, with 12 bases spanning the gap.

The table lists this clonotype with a few counts. The V and J genes are TRBV7-8 and TRBJ2-1; 10 bases map to TRBD2. Germline CDR1 and CDR2: SGHVS and FQNEAQ. This CDR3 spans 16 amino acids. Losses at the gene ends were 5 bases for V and 12 bases for J; bases not matched to a gene: 16. For the CDR3, the DNA is TGTGCCAGCAGCCCGGGGAGGACTAGCGGCCTTTTACTGCAGTTCTTC. Translation gives CASSPGRTSGLLLQFF.

This clonotype has at least ten counts. The chain is built from TRBV7-9 and TRBJ1-3, with D maybe TRBD1 (5 bases). The CDR3 sequence is 14 residues long. In germline, CDR1 is SEHNR, CDR2 FQNEAQ (reference sequence). Trimming took 1 base from V and 4 from J, leaving 8 bases between them. Written as DNA, the CDR3 is TGTGCCAGCAGCTTAGGACAGCAGGGAAACACCATATATTTT. As protein: CASSLGQQGNTIYF.

This sequence joins TRBV27 and TRBJ1-6; TRBD1 agrees at 9 bases. Germline loops: CDR1 MNHEY, CDR2 SMNVEV (reference sequence). V shed 9 bases and J 8 bases; nucleotides not matched to a gene: 8. This CDR3 comprises 14 residues. In nucleotides, the CDR3 is TGTGCCAGTTCCAGGACAGGGGAGCATTCACCCCTCCACTTT. This gives the protein CASSRTGEHSPLHF.

The V gene is TRBV29-1, the J gene TRBJ2-7, with 14 bases identical to TRBD2. J was trimmed by 7 bases and V by 4 bases; bases with no gene match: 3. Germline CDR1 SQVTM, CDR2 ANQGSEA. The CDR3 spans 13 residues. Here the CDR3 reads CSVGLAGGMEQYF. The CDR3 region has the DNA TGCAGCGTTGGACTAGCGGGAGGGATGGAGCAGTACTTC.

CDR3 amino acids: CASSLPTGEYEKLFF. The CDR3 DNA reads TGTGCCAGCAGTTTACCAACGGGGGAGTACGAAAAACTGTTTTTT. The gene calls are TRBV28 and TRBJ1-4; perhaps TRBD1 as D (5 bases). The CDR3 runs to 15 residues. Trimming took off 2 bases at V and 8 bases at J, with 15 bases between the two ends. The V gene's germline CDR1 is MDHEN and CDR2 SYDVKM.

In its sample, this clonotype was seen many times. The chain recombines TRBV5-1 with TRBJ2-2, with a tentative D call TRBD2 (5 bases). The ends were cut back, 3 bases at V and 7 bases at J, with 13 bases in the middle. The CDR3 sequence is 14 residues long. Per germline, CDR1 SGHRS and CDR2 YFSETQ. The CDR3 protein is CASSWTSVGGELFF. The CDR3 DNA follows: TGCGCCAGCAGCTGGACTTCGGTCGGCGGGGAGCTGTTTTTT.

This clonotype was counted a few times. The chain recombines TRBV29-1 with TRBJ1-1; no definite D call. Between the trimmed V and J ends, which lost 2 bases and 1 base, there was a span of 8 bases. This CDR3 has 13 residues. The germline CDR1 and CDR2 sequences are SQVTM and ANQGSEA. The CDR3 DNA is TGCAGCGTTGAAAGCCCCCCGAACACTGAAGCTTTCTTT. Its protein product is CSVESPPNTEAFF.

The CDR3 sequence: CSAPFNYGYTF. The CDR3 bases are TGCAGTGCCCCGTTCAACTATGGCTACACCTTC. This chain uses TRBV20-1 with TRBJ1-2, with D hard to call. The V and J ends lost 6 bases and 2 bases respectively, with 7 bases between them. The CDR3 contains 11 residues. Germline CDR1 is DFQATT and CDR2 is SNEGSKA (reference sequence).